This T cell receptor beta chain was recorded in a study of PD-1 blockade in mismatch repair-deficient tumors. Overall study results and limits: Rapid post-treatment expansion, then contraction, generally preceding radiologic response, marked tumor-resident clones.

A word on this clone: What it binds is unknown.

The CDR3 covers 17 residues. Germline loops: CDR1 MNHEY, CDR2 SMNVEV (reference sequence). J lost 3 bases, V lost 5 bases, and 12 bases had no gene match. The protocol was immunoSEQ multiplex PCR, while the TCRdb copy is restricted to in-frame clones and leaves out a portion. The sample holds more than 15,000 clones, 80% to 85% seen once. The receptor was derived from an adult with mismatch repair-deficient cancer. This sample comprised PBMCs, obtained before pembrolizumab treatment. The chain is built from TRBV27 and TRBJ1-2; 10 bases line up with TRBD1. The CDR3 protein is CASSPQPRDRGDYGYTF. The CDR3 DNA reads as TGTGCCAGCAGTCCTCAACCCCGGGACAGGGGAGACTATGGCTACACCTTC.